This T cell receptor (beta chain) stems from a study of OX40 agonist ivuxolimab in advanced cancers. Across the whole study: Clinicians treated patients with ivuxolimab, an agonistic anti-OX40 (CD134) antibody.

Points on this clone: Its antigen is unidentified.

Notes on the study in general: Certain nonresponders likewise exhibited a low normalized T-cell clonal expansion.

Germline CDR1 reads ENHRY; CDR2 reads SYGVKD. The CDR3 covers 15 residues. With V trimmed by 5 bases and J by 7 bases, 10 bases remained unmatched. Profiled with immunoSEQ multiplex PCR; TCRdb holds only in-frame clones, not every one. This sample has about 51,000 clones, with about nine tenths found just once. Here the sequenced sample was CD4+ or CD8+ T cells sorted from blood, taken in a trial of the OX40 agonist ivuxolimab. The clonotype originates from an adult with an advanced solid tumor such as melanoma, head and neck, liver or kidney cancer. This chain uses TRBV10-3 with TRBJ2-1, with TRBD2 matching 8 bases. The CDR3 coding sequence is TGTGCCATCAGTCAAAGCGGGAGTGGCAGGAATGAGCAGTTCTTC. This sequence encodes CAISQSGSGRNEQFF.